Below, 22 T cell receptor beta chains from the same sample are listed, as sequenced in a study of T cell responses to AZD1222 COVID-19 vaccine. Sequencing was performed with immunoSEQ multiplex PCR; in TCRdb, only in-frame clones are kept and a portion is missing. The table shows about 160,000 clones, with roughly 94% occurring only once. This specimen was peripheral blood, taken on day 0 of MenACWY control vaccination. The source is an adult in good health.

The V gene is TRBV2, the J gene TRBJ2-3, with D perhaps given as TRBD1 or TRBD2 (5 bases each). V was shortened by 4 bases and J by 4 bases, with 12 bases between the two germline ends. The germline V gene encodes CDR1 SNHLY and CDR2 FYNNEI. There are 14 residues in the CDR3. This CDR3 reads CASSVGGGPDTQYF. CDR3 bases: TGTGCCAGCAGTGTGGGTGGGGGACCAGATACGCAGTATTTT.

V and J are TRBV6-1 and TRBJ1-2; 9 positions agree with TRBD1. Trimming cost V 2 bases and J 4 bases; bases outside gene matches: 8. Per germline, CDR1 MNHNS and CDR2 SASEGT. The length of the CDR3 is 16 residues. CDR3 amino acids: CASSEKPGQGIYGYTF. In nucleotides, the CDR3 is TGTGCCAGCAGTGAAAAACCGGGACAGGGAATCTATGGCTACACCTTC.

This clone was seen just once. The chain couples TRBV30 to TRBJ1-1, with TRBD1 identical over 10 bases. This CDR3 is built from 15 residues. Trimming at V came to 3 bases and at J to 5 bases, leaving 9 bases not matched to a gene. From germline, CDR1 is GTSNPN and CDR2 SVGIG (reference sequence). The CDR3, as DNA: TGTGCCTGGAGCCCTCGGGACAGGGGTTGGACTGAAGCTTTCTTT. Translating it yields CAWSPRDRGWTEAFF.

J is TRBJ2-7 and V is TRBV5-6; 10 positions match TRBD2. CDR3 length: 16 amino acids. Germline V gene sequence: CDR1 SGHDT, CDR2 YYEEEE. V dropped 2 bases and J dropped 5; count of bases not matched to a gene: 10. The CDR3 DNA sequence: TGTGCCAGCAGCTTCATCTCTAGCGGGGGCAACGACGAGCAGTACTTC. Its protein is CASSFISSGGNDEQYF.

The J gene is TRBJ2-1, the V gene TRBV9, with D possibly being TRBD2 (6 bases). V was shortened by 3 bases and J by 8 bases, with 21 bases between the two germline ends. Per germline, CDR1 SGDLS and CDR2 YYNGEE. CDR3 size: 16 residues. DNA of the CDR3: TGTGCCAGCAGCGAGGGCCATGGAGGGAGTAACGATGAGCAGTTCTTC. Its translation is CASSEGHGGSNDEQFF.

This chain joins TRBV7-2 and TRBJ2-6; 7 bases line up with TRBD1. CDR1 SGHTA and CDR2 FQGNSA come from the germline V gene. This CDR3 region has 19 residues. After removal of 3 bases from V and 0 bases from J, the junction contained 11 bases not matched to a gene. The CDR3 sequence is CASSFPPGQSPSGANVLTF. The CDR3 region has the DNA TGTGCCAGCAGCTTCCCCCCGGGACAGAGTCCCTCTGGGGCCAACGTCCTGACTTTC.

The CDR3 region has the DNA TGTGCCAGCAGCGTAGTTCTAAATCATAACGGGGAGCTGTTTTTT. This codes for CASSVVLNHNGELFF. J is TRBJ2-2 and V is TRBV9; D is unclear. V was cut by 0 bases and J by 7 bases, with 13 bases left in between. Germline CDR1 reads SGDLS; CDR2 reads YYNGEE. CDR3 length: 15 residues.

This chain joins TRBV6-6 and TRBJ2-2; tentative D call: TRBD2 (6 bases). The CDR3 is 20 residues long. The V gene's germline CDR1 is MNHNY and CDR2 SVGAGI (reference sequence). V gave up 6 bases and J gave up 1 base, with 27 bases separating them. The CDR3 here is CASSTPRDSRWSQNTGELFF. CDR3 bases: TGTGCCAGCAGCACGCCAAGGGACTCCCGATGGAGTCAGAACACCGGGGAGCTGTTTTTT.

This rearrangement joins TRBV5-1 to TRBJ1-1; weak D call: TRBD1 (5 bases). This CDR3 comprises 14 residues. V was pared by 0 bases and J by 4 bases, with 10 bases between. CDR1 and CDR2 (germline): SGHRS, YFSETQ. The CDR3 DNA is TGCGCCAGCAGCTTGGCCGGGGGTCCCACTGAAGCTTTCTTT. Amino acid sequence: CASSLAGGPTEAFF.

The chain has TRBV7-2 and TRBJ1-2; D remains unclear. Germline V gene lookup returns CDR1 SGHTA and CDR2 FQGNSA. V was trimmed by 5 bases and J by 3 bases, leaving 13 bases between them. This CDR3 has 14 residues. This CDR3 reads CASSPGSPHYGYTF. CDR3 in DNA: TGTGCCAGCAGCCCGGGGAGTCCTCACTATGGCTACACCTTC.

The J gene is TRBJ2-3, the V gene TRBV6-5, with 8 bases lining up with TRBD2. Germline assignment: CDR1 MNHEY and CDR2 SVGAGI. Losses at the gene ends were 7 bases for V and 3 bases for J; bases not matched to a gene: 3. The CDR3 length is 13 residues. The CDR3 DNA reads TGTGCCAGCATTGCTAGCGGGACAGATACGCAGTATTTT. Its protein product is CASIASGTDTQYF.

The chain recombines TRBV28 with TRBJ1-1; 7 bases are a match to TRBD1. The germline V gene encodes CDR1 MDHEN and CDR2 SYDVKM. This CDR3 is built from 14 residues. V lost 5 bases and J lost 4; bases outside the gene matches: 7. CDR3 sequence (DNA): TGTGCCAGCAGTCGCAACCACAGGGGCACTGAAGCTTTCTTT. Translated, it gives CASSRNHRGTEAFF.

The rearrangement joins TRBV11-3 to TRBJ2-7, with D unclear. With 7 bases removed from V and 0 bases from J, the gap between germline ends came to 13 bases. Germline assignment: CDR1 SGHNT and CDR2 YENEEA. The CDR3 length is 14 residues. CDR3 in DNA: TGTGCCAGCACTCCACTTTCGAGCTCCTACGAGCAGTACTTC. Translating gives CASTPLSSSYEQYF. The complete variable domain, with remaining parts taken from reference TRBV11-3 and TRBJ2-7, reads EAGVVQSPRYKIIEKKQPVAFWCNPISGHNTLYWYLQNLGQGPELLIRYENEEAVDDSQLPKDRFSAERLKGVDSTLKIQPAELGDSAVYLCASTPLSSSYEQYFGPGTRLTVT.

This chain links TRBV28 with TRBJ1-6; D remains unclear. Per the germline V gene, CDR1 is MDHEN and CDR2 is SYDVKM. Deletions cut 5 bases from V and 11 bases from J, with 16 bases between. This CDR3 region has 14 residues. CDR3 DNA sequence: TGTGCCAGCAGTCGCTCGGGTATAGTCACACCCCTCCACTTT. Its protein product is CASSRSGIVTPLHF.

CDR3 DNA sequence: TGTGCCAGCAGACCCTCCGGGACAGGCTATCAGCCCCAGCATTTT. Amino acid sequence: CASRPSGTGYQPQHF. This chain uses TRBV28 with TRBJ1-5; 8 nucleotides align to TRBD1. Germline V gene lookup returns CDR1 MDHEN and CDR2 SYDVKM. This CDR3 is 15 amino acids long. The ends lost 6 bases at V and 5 bases at J; junction bases unmatched: 9.

The table lists this clone with a count of one. The CDR3 loop is CASSVQGGSYEQYF. CDR3 coding DNA: TGCGCCAGCAGTGTTCAGGGGGGAAGCTACGAGCAGTACTTC. V is TRBV10-2 and J is TRBJ2-7; a weak D match, TRBD1 (7 bases). V was trimmed by 4 bases and J by 3 bases, leaving 13 bases between them. This CDR3 has 14 residues. Per the germline V gene, CDR1 is WSHSY and CDR2 is SAAADI.

A single count supports this clone. The rearrangement joins TRBV19 to TRBJ1-2, with 8 bases aligning to TRBD1. CDR1 is LNHDA and CDR2 is SQIVND in the germline V gene (reference sequence). Losses at the gene ends were 3 bases for V and 6 bases for J; bases not matched to a gene: 6. This CDR3 spans 14 amino acids. The CDR3 reads CASSMLGTGHGYTF. The CDR3 coding sequence is TGTGCCAGTAGTATGTTGGGGACAGGCCATGGCTACACCTTC. The entire variable domain, with the rest obtained from reference TRBV19 and TRBJ1-2, is as follows: DGGITQSPKYLFRKEGQNVTLSCEQNLNHDAMYWYRQDPGQGLRLIYYSQIVNDFQKGDIAEGYSVSREKKESFPLTVTSAQKNPTAFYLCASSMLGTGHGYTFGSGTRLTVV.

J is TRBJ2-7 and V is TRBV9, with 9 nucleotides matching TRBD1. Losses at the gene ends were 0 bases for V and 2 bases for J; bases not matched to a gene: 6. Per germline, CDR1 SGDLS and CDR2 YYNGEE. CDR3 length equals 16 residues. In DNA, the CDR3 is TGTGCCAGCAGCGTAGGAGGTAGACAGGGGGCCTACGAGCAGTACTTC. Translated: CASSVGGRQGAYEQYF.

The rearrangement uses TRBV3-1 (or the pseudogene TRBV3-2) and TRBJ2-7, with a weak D call TRBD2 (5 bases). Per germline, CDR1 LGHDT and CDR2 YNNKEL (reference sequence). V gave up 1 base and J gave up 2 bases, with 12 bases separating them. The CDR3 is made up of 15 amino acids. The CDR3 region is CASSQGSGTPYEQYF. The CDR3 nucleotides read TGTGCCAGCAGCCAAGGGAGCGGCACCCCCTACGAGCAGTACTTC.

The genes are TRBV7-2 and TRBJ1-1, with D perhaps TRBD1 (5 bases). Germline CDR1 reads SGHTA; CDR2 reads FQGNSA. This CDR3 comprises 15 residues. V was clipped by 2 bases and J by 3 bases, with 13 bases between them. In DNA form, the CDR3 reads TGTGCCAGCAGCTTACCGTCCGGGGGGGACACTGAAGCTTTCTTT. Translation: CASSLPSGGDTEAFF.

The chain uses TRBV7-8 and TRBJ1-2; TRBD1 matches 8 bases. CDR3 length equals 14 residues. CDR1 and CDR2 from the germline V gene are SGHVS and FQNEAQ. V lost 3 bases and J lost 4; bases outside the gene matches: 4. CDR3 nucleotide sequence: TGTGCCAGCAGCTTTGGGACAGGCCCCTATGGCTACACCTTC. Its translation: CASSFGTGPYGYTF. The entire variable domain, with the rest obtained from reference TRBV7-8 and TRBJ1-2, is as follows: GAGVSQSPRYKVAKRGQDVALRCDPISGHVSLFWYQQALGQGPEFLTYFQNEAQLDKSGLPSDRFFAERPEGSVSTLKIQRTQQEDSAVYLCASSFGTGPYGYTFGSGTRLTVV.

V and J are TRBV7-9 and TRBJ2-3, with D possibly TRBD1 on 6 matching bases. The CDR3 extends over 15 amino acids. Trimming shortened V by 4 bases and J by 0 bases, and 11 bases separated the two germline ends. The germline V gene encodes CDR1 SEHNR and CDR2 FQNEAQ (reference sequence). DNA for the CDR3: TGTGCCAGCAGCTCCGGGACAACTAGCACAGATACGCAGTATTTT. Encoded protein: CASSSGTTSTDTQYF.